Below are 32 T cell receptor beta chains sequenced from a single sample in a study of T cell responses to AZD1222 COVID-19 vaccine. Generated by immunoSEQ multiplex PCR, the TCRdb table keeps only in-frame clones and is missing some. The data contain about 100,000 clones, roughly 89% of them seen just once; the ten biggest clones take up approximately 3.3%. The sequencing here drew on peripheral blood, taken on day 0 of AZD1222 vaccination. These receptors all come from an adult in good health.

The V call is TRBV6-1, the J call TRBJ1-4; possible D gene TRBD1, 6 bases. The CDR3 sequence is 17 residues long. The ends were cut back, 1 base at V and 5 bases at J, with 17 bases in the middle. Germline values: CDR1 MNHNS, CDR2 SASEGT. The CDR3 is CASSEDRGGTRNEKLFF. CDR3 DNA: TGTGCCAGCAGTGAAGATAGGGGTGGGACACGGAATGAAAAACTGTTTTTT.

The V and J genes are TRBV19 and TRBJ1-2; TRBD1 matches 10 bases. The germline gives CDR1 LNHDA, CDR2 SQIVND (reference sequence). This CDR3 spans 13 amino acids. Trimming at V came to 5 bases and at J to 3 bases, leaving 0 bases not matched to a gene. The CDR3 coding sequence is TGTGCCAGTAGTGGGACAGGGGACTATGGCTACACCTTC. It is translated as CASSGTGDYGYTF.

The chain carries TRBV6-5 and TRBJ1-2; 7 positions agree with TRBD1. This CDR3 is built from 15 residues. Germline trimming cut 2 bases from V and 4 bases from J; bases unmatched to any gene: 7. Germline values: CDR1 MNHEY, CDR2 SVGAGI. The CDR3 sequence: CASSYGGGQSYGYTF. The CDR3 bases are TGTGCCAGCAGTTACGGGGGGGGACAGAGCTATGGCTACACCTTC.

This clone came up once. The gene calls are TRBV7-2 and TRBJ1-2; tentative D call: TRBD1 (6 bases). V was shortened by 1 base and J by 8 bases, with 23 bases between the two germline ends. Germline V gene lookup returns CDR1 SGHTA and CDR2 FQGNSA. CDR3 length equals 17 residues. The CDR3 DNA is TGTGCCAGCAGCTTAGAGGGTTTTACAGGGCGGGATGGGGGCTACACCTTC. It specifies CASSLEGFTGRDGGYTF.

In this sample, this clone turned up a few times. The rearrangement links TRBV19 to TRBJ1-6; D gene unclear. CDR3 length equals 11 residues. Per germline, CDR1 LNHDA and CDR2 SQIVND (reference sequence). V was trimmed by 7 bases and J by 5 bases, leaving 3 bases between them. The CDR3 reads CASKDNSPLHF. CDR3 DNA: TGTGCCAGTAAGGATAATTCACCCCTCCACTTT. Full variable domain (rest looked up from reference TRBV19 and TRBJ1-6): DGGITQSPKYLFRKEGQNVTLSCEQNLNHDAMYWYRQDPGQGLRLIYYSQIVNDFQKGDIAEGYSVSREKKESFPLTVTSAQKNPTAFYLCASKDNSPLHFGNGTRLTVT.

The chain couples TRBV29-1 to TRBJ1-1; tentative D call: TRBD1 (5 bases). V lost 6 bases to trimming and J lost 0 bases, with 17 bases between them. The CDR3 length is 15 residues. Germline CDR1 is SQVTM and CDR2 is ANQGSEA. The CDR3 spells CSVTEGRRVNTEAFF. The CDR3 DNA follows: TGCAGCGTGACAGAGGGACGTCGGGTGAACACTGAAGCTTTCTTT.

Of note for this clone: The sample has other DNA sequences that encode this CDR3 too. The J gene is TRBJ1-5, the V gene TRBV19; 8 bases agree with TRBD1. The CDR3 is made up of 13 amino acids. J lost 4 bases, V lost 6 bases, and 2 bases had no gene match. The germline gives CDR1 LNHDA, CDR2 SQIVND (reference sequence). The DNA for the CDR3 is TGTGCCAGTAGCGGGACAGGAAATCAGCCCCAGCATTTT. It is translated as CASSGTGNQPQHF. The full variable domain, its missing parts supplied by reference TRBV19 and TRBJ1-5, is DGGITQSPKYLFRKEGQNVTLSCEQNLNHDAMYWYRQDPGQGLRLIYYSQIVNDFQKGDIAEGYSVSREKKESFPLTVTSAQKNPTAFYLCASSGTGNQPQHFGDGTRLSIL.

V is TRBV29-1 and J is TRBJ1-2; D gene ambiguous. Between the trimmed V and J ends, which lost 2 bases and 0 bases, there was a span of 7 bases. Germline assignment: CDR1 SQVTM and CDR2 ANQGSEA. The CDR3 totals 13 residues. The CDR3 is CSVEQAANYGYTF. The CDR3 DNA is TGCAGCGTTGAACAGGCAGCTAACTATGGCTACACCTTC.

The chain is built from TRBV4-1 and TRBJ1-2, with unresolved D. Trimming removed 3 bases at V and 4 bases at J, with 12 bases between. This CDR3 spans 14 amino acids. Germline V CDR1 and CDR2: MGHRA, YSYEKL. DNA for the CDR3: TGCGCCAGCAGCCAGGACCCAGGACCCTATGGCTACACCTTC. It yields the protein CASSQDPGPYGYTF.

The CDR3 is CASSPQGDRGSSNQPQHF. The CDR3 DNA is TGTGCCAGCAGCCCCCAGGGGGACAGGGGGTCGAGCAATCAGCCCCAGCATTTT. V gene TRBV7-3 combines with J gene TRBJ1-5; 11 bases agree with TRBD1. Losses at the gene ends were 5 bases for V and 1 base for J; bases not matched to a gene: 10. The CDR3 totals 18 residues. The germline gives CDR1 SGHTA, CDR2 FQGTGA.

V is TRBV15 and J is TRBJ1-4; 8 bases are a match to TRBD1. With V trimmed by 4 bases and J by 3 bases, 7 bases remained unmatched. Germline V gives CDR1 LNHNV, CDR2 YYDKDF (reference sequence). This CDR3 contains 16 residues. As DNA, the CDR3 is TGTGCCACCAGCAAGACAGGGGATGTACCTAATGAAAAACTGTTTTTT. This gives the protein CATSKTGDVPNEKLFF.

CDR3 sequence: CASSQATGPSTDTQYF. For the CDR3, the DNA is TGCGCCAGCAGCCAAGCAACGGGACCTAGCACAGATACGCAGTATTTT. The V and J genes are TRBV4-3 and TRBJ2-3, with D possibly being TRBD1 or TRBD2 (5 bases each). CDR3 length: 16 amino acids. Germline V gene sequence: CDR1 LGHNA, CDR2 YSLEER. V lost 1 base, J lost 0 bases, and 11 bases lay in between.

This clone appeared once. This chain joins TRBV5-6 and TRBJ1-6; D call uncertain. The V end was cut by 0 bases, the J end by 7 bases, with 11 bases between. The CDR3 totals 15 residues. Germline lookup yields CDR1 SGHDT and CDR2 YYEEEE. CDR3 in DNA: TGTGCCAGCAGCTTGGAACGGTTTGGGAATTCACCCCTCCACTTT. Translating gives CASSLERFGNSPLHF.

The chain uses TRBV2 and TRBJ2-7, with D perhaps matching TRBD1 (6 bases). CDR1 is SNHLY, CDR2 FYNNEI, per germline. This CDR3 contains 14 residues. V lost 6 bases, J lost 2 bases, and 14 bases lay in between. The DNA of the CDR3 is TGTGCCAGCAGGTTACAAGGACAGACCTACGAGCAGTACTTC. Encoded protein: CASRLQGQTYEQYF.

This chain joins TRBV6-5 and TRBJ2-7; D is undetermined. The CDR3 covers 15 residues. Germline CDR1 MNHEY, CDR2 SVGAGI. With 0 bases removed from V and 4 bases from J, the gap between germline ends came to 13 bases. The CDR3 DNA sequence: TGTGCCAGCAGTTACTCTGGGAACATAAGATACGAGCAGTACTTC. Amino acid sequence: CASSYSGNIRYEQYF.

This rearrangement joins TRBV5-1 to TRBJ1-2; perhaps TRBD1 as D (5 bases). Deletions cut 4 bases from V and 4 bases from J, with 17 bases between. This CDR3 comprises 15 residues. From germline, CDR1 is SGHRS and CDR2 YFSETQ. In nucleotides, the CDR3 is TGCGCCAGCAGCCTCGACAGCCTCCTTGGCTATGGCTACACCTTC. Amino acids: CASSLDSLLGYGYTF.

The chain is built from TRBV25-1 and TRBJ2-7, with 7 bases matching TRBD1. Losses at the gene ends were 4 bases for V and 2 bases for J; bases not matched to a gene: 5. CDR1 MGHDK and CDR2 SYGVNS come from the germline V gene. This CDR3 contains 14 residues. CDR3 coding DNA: TGTGCCAGCAGTGCTACTGGACAGGCCTACGAGCAGTACTTC. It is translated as CASSATGQAYEQYF.

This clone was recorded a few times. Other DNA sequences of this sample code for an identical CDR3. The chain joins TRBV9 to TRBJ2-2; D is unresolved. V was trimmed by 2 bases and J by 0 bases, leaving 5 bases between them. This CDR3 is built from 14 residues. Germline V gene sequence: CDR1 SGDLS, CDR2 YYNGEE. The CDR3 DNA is TGTGCCAGCAGCGTTTATGCGAACACCGGGGAGCTGTTTTTT. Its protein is CASSVYANTGELFF.

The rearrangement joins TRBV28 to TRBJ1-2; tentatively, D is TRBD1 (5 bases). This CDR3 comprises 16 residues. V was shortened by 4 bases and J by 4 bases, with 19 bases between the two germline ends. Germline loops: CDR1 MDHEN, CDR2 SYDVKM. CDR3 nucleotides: TGTGCCAGCAGTTCCCCAGGCAGGGACCAAATCTATGGCTACACCTTC. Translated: CASSSPGRDQIYGYTF.

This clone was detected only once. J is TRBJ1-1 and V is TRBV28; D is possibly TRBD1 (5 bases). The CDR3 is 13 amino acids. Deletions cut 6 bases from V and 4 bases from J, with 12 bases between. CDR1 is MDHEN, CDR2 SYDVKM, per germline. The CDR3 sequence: CASRPSGSTEAFF. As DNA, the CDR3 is TGTGCCAGCAGGCCCTCAGGGAGCACTGAAGCTTTCTTT.

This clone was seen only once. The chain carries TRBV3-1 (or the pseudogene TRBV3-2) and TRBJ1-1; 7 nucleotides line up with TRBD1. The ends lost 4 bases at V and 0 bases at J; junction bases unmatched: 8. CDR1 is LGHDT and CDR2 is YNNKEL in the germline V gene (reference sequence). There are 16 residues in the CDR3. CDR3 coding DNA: TGTGCCAGCAGCCTCACGGCGGGACAGTTGAACACTGAAGCTTTCTTT. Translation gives CASSLTAGQLNTEAFF.

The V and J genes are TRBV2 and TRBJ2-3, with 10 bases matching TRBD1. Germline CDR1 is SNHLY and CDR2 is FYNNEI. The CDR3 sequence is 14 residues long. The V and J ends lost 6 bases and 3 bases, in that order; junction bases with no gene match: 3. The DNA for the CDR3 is TGTGCCAGCAGCCTGGACAGGGGGACAGATACGCAGTATTTT. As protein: CASSLDRGTDTQYF.

The CDR3 here is CATSDSGTGGLYTEAFF. The CDR3 DNA reads as TGTGCCACCAGTGATTCGGGGACAGGGGGCTTGTACACTGAAGCTTTCTTT. The chain employs TRBV24-1 and TRBJ1-1, with 12 nucleotides matching TRBD1. V lost 2 bases, J lost 3 bases, and 6 bases stayed unmatched. Per germline, CDR1 KGHDR and CDR2 SFDVKD. The CDR3 is made up of 17 amino acids.

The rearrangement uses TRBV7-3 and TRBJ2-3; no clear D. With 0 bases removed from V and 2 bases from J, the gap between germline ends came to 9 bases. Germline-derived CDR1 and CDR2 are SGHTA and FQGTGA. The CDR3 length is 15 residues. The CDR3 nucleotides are TGTGCCAGCAGCTTAACTGGAGTATCCACAGATACGCAGTATTTT. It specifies CASSLTGVSTDTQYF.

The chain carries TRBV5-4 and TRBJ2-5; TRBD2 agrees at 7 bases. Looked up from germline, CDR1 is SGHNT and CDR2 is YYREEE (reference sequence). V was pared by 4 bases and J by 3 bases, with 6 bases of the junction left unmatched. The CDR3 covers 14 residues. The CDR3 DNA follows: TGTGCCAGCAGCCCGGTGGGGGGGAAAGAGACCCAGTACTTC. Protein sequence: CASSPVGGKETQYF. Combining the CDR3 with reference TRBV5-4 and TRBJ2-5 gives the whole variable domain ETGVTQSPTHLIKTRGQQVTLRCSSQSGHNTVSWYQQALGQGPQFIFQYYREEENGRGNFPPRFSGLQFPNYSSELNVNALELDDSALYLCASSPVGGKETQYFGPGTRLLVL.

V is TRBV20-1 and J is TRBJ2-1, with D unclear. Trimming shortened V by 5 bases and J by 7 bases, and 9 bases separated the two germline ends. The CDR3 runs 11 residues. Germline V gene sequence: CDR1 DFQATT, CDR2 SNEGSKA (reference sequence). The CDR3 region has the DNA TGCAGTGCTCAACGGCAAAATGAGCAGTTCTTC. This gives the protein CSAQRQNEQFF.

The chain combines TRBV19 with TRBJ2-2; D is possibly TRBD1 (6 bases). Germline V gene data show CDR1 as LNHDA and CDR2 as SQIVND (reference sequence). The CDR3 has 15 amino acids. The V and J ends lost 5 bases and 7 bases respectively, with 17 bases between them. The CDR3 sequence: CASSPTGLPGGELFF. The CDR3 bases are TGTGCCAGTAGTCCGACAGGCCTACCGGGCGGGGAGCTGTTTTTT.

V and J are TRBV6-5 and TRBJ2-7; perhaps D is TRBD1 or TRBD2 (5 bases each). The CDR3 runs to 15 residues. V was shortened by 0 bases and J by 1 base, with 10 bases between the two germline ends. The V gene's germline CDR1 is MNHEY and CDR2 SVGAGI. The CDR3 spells CASSYSGGRSYEQYF. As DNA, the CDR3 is TGTGCCAGCAGTTACTCTGGGGGTCGGTCCTACGAGCAGTACTTC.

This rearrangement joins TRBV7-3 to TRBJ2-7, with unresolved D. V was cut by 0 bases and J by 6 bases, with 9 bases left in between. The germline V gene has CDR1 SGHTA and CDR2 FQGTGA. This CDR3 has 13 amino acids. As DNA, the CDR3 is TGTGCCAGCAGCTTAACCCGAGGCCTCGAGCAGTACTTC. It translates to CASSLTRGLEQYF. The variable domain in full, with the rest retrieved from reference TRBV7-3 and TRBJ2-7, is GAGVSQTPSNKVTEKGKYVELRCDPISGHTALYWYRQSLGQGPEFLIYFQGTGAADDSGLPNDRFFAVRPEGSVSTLKIQRTERGDSAVYLCASSLTRGLEQYFGPGTRLTVT.

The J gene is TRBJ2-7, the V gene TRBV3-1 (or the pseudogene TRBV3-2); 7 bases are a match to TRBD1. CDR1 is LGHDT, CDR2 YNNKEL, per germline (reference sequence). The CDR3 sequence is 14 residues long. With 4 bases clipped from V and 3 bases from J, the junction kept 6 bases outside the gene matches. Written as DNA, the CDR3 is TGTGCCAGCAGCCCCCGACAGGGATACTACGAGCAGTACTTC. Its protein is CASSPRQGYYEQYF.

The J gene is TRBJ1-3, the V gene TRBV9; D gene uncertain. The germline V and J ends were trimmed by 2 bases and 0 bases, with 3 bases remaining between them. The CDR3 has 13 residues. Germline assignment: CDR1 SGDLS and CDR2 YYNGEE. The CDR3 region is CASSVDSGNTIYF. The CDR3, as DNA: TGTGCCAGCAGCGTGGACTCTGGAAACACCATATATTTT.

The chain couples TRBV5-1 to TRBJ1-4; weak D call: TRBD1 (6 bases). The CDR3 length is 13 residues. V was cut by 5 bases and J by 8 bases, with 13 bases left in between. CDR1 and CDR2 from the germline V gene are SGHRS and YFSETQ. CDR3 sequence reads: CASSSGVEEKLFF. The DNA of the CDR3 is TGCGCCAGCAGTTCAGGGGTGGAAGAAAAACTGTTTTTT.